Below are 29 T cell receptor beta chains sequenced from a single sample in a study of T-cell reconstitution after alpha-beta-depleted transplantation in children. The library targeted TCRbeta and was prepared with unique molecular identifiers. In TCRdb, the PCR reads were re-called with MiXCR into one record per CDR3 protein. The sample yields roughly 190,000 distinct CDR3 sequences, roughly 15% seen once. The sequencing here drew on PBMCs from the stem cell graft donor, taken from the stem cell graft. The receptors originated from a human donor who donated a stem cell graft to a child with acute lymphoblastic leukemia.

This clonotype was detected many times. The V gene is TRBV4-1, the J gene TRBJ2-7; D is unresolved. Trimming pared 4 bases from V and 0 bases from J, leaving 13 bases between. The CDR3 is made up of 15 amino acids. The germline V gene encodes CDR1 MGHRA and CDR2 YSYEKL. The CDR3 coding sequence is TGCGCCAGCAGCCGCTCGGCCTCCTACTCCTACGAGCAGTACTTC. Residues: CASSRSASYSYEQYF.

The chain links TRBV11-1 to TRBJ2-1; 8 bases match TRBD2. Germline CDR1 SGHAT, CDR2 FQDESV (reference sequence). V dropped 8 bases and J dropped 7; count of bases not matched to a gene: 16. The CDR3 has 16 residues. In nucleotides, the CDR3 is TGTGCCAGCGCCGGTAGGGGGACTAGGGAGGATAATGAGCAGTTCTTC. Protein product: CASAGRGTREDNEQFF.

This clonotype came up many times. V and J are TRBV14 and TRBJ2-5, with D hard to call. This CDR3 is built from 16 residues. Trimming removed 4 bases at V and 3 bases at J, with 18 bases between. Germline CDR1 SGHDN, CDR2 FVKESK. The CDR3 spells CASSPFQIMGKETQYF. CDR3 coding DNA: TGTGCCAGCAGCCCCTTTCAAATCATGGGGAAAGAGACCCAGTACTTC.

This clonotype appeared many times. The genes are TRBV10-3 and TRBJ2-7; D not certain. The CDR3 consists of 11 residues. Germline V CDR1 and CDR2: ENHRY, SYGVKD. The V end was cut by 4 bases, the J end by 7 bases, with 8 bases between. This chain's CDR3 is CAISALMEQYF. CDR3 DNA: TGTGCCATCAGTGCCCTGATGGAGCAGTACTTC.

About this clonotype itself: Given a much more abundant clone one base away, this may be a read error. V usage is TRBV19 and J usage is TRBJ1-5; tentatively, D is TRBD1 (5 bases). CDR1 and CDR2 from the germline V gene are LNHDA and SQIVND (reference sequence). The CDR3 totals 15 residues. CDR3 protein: CAGSTPGTQNQPQHF. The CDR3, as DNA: TGTGCCGGTAGTACGCCCGGGACCCAAAATCAGCCCCAGCATTTT. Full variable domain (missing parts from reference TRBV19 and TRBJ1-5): DGGITQSPKYLFRKEGQNVTLSCEQNLNHDAMYWYRQDPGQGLRLIYYSQIVNDFQKGDIAEGYSVSREKKESFPLTVTSAQKNPTAFYLCAGSTPGTQNQPQHFGDGTRLSIL.

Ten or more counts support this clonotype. The chain's CDR3 is CAISEERAARDEQFF. The CDR3 nucleotides read TGTGCCATCAGTGAGGAGAGGGCGGCAAGAGATGAGCAGTTCTTC. The chain carries TRBV10-3 and TRBJ2-1, with D possibly matching TRBD2 (5 bases). Germline loops: CDR1 ENHRY, CDR2 SYGVKD. V lost 2 bases and J lost 8, with 16 bases in between. There are 15 residues in the CDR3.

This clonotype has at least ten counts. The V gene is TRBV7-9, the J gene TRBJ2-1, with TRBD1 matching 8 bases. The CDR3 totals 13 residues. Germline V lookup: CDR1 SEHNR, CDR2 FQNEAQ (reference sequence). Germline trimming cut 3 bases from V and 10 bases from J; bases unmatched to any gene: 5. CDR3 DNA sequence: TGTGCCAGCAGCTTTAGGACAGGGATAGAGCAGTTCTTC. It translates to CASSFRTGIEQFF.

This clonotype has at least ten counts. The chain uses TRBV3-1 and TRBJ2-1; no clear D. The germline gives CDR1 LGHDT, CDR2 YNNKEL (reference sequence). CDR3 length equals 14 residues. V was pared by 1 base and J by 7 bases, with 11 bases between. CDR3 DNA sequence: TGTGCCAGCAGCCAAGTAACAGTGGGGAATGAGCAGTTCTTC. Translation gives CASSQVTVGNEQFF.

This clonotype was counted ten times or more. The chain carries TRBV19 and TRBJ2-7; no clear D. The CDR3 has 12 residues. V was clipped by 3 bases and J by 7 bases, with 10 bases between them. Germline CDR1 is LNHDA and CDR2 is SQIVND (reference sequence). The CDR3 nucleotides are TGTGCCAGTAGTATCGGCAATGGGGAGCAGTACTTC. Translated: CASSIGNGEQYF.

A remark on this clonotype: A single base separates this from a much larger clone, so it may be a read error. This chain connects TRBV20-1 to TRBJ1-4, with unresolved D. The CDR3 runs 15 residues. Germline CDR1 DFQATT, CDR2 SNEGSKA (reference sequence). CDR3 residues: CSARDTVATNEKVFF. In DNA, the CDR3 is TGCAGTGCTAGAGATACAGTCGCAACTAATGAAAAAGTGTTTTTT.

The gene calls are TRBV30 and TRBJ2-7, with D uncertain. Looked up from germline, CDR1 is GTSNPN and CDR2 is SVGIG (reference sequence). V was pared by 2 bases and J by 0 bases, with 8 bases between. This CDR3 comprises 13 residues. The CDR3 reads CAWSLAYSYEQYF. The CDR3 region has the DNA TGTGCCTGGAGTTTGGCCTACTCCTACGAGCAGTACTTC.

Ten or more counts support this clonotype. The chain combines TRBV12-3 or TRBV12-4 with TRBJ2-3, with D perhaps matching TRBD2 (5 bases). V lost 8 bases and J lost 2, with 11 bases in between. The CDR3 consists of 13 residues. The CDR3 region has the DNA TGTGCCAGCGGAGGCACTTCCACAGATACGCAGTATTTT. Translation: CASGGTSTDTQYF.

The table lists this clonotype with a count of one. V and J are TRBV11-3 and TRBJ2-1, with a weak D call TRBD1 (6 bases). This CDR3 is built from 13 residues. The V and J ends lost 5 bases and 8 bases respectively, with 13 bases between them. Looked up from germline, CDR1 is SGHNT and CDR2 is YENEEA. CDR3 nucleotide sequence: TGTGCCAGCAGCCTTAGACAGGCCCATGAGCAGTTCTTC. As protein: CASSLRQAHEQFF.

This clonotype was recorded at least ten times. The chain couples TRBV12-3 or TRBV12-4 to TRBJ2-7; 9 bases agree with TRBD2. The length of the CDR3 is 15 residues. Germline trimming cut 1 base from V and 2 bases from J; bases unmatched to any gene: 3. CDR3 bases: TGTGCCAGCAGTTTAGGGACTAGCGACCCCTACGAGCAGTACTTC. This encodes CASSLGTSDPYEQYF.

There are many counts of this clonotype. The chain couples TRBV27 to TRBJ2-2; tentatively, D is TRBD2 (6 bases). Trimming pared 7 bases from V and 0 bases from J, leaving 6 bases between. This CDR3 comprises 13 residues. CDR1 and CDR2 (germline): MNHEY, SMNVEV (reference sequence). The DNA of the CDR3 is TGTGCCAGCACGGGGGCGAACACCGGGGAGCTGTTTTTT. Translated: CASTGANTGELFF.

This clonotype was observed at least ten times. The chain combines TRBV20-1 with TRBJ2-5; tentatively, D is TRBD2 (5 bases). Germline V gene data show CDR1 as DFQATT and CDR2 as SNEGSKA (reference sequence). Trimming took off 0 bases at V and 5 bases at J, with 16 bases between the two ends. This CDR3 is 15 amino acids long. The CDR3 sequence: CSARDRRGLGETQYF. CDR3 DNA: TGCAGTGCTAGAGATCGAAGAGGGTTGGGGGAGACCCAGTACTTC.

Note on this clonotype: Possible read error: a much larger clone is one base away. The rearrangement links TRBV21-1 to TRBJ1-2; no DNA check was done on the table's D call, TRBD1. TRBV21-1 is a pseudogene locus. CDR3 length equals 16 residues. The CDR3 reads CANSAGRDTANYGYTF. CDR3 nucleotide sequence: TGTGCCAACAGCGCAGGACGGGACACCGCTAACTATGGCTACACCTTC.

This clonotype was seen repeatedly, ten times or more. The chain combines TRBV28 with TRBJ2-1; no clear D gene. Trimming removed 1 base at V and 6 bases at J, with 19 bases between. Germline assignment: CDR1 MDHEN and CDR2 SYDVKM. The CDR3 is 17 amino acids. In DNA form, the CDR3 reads TGTGCCAGCAGTTTATTTCAGAGTCTTCGCCCTTCCAATGAGCAGTTCTTC. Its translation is CASSLFQSLRPSNEQFF. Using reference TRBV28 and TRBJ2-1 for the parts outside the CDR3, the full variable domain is DVKVTQSSRYLVKRTGEKVFLECVQDMDHENMFWYRQDPGLGLRLIYFSYDVKMKEKGDIPEGYSVSREKKERFSLILESASTNQTSMYLCASSLFQSLRPSNEQFFGPGTRLTVL.

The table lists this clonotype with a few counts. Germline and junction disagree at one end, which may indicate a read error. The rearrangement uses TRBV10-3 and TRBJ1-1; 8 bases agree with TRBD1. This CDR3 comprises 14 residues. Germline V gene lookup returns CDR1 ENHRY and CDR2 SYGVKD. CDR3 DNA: TGTGCCATCAGCAGGGGGCCAGAGAACGCTGAAGCTTTCTTT. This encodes CAISRGPENAEAFF.

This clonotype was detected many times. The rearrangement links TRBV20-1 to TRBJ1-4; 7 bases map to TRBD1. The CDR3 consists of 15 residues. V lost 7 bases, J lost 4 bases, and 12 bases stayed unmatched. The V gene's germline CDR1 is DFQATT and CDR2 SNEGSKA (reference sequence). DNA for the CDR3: TGCAGTGGGGTGGAGGGGGCTACTGGTAATGAAAAACTGTTTTTT. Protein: CSGVEGATGNEKLFF.

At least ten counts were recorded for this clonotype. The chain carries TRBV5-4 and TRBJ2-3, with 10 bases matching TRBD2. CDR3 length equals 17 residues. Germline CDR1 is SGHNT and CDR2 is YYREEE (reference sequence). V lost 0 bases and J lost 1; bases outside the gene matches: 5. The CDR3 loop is CASSLGTSGMGTDTQYF. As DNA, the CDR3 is TGTGCCAGCAGCTTGGGGACTAGCGGAATGGGCACAGATACGCAGTATTTT.

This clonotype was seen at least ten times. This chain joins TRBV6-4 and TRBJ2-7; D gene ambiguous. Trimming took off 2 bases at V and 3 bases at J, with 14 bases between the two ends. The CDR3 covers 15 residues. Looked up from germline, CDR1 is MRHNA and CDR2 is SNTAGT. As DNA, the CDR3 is TGTGCCAGCAGTGACACGGCCGGGCCGATCTACGAGCAGTACTTC. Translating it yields CASSDTAGPIYEQYF.

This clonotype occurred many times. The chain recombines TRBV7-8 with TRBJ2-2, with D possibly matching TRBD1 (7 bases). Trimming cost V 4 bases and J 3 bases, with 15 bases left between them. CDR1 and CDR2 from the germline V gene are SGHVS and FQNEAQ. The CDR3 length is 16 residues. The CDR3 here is CASSSPAGGYTGELFF. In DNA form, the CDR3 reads TGTGCCAGCAGCTCCCCGGCAGGGGGGTACACCGGGGAGCTGTTTTTT.

CDR3 residues: CASSPPGLAGGNTGELFF. The CDR3 region has the DNA TGTGCCAGCTCACCACCAGGACTAGCGGGAGGAAACACCGGGGAGCTGTTTTTT. The chain joins TRBV18 to TRBJ2-2, with TRBD2 matching 14 bases. The germline V gene encodes CDR1 KGHSH and CDR2 LQKENI. This CDR3 is built from 18 residues. Unmatched junction bases numbered 2, after V lost 0 bases and J lost 2 bases.

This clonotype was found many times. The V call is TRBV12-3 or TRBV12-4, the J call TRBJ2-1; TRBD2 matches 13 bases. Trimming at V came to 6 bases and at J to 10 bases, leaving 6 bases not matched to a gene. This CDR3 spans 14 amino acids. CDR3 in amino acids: CASRRTSGGREQFF. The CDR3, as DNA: TGTGCCAGCAGGAGGACTAGCGGGGGCCGGGAGCAGTTCTTC.

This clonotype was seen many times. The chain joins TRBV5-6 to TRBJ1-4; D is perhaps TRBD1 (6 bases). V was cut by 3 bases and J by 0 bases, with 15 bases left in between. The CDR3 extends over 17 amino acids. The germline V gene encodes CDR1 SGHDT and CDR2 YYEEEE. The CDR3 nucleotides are TGTGCCAGCAGCTCGAGGGACACCCCTGCAACTAATGAAAAACTGTTTTTT. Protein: CASSSRDTPATNEKLFF.

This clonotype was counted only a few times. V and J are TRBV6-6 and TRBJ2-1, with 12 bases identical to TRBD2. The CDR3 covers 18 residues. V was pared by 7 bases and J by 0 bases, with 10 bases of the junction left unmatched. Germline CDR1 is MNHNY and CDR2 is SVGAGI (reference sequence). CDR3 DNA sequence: TGTGCCAGCAACAGGCGACTAGCGGGAGCGAACTCCTACAATGAGCAGTTCTTC. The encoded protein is CASNRRLAGANSYNEQFF.

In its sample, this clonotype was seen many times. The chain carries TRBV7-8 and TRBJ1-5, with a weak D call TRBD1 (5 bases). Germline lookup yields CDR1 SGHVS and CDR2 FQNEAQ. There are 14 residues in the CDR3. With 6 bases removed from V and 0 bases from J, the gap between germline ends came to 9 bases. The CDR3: CASSSGFSNQPQHF. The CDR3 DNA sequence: TGTGCCAGCAGTTCAGGGTTTAGCAATCAGCCCCAGCATTTT.

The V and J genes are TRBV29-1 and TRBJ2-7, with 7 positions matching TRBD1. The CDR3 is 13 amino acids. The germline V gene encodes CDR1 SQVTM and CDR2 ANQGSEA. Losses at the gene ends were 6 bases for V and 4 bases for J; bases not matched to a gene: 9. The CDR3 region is CSVGDRLGYEQYF. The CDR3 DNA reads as TGCAGCGTCGGGGACAGACTGGGGTACGAGCAGTACTTC.